What follows are 21 T cell receptor beta chains derived from one specimen sequenced in a study of tumor-infiltrating lymphocytes in localized non-small cell lung cancer. The protocol was immunoSEQ multiplex PCR, while the TCRdb copy is restricted to in-frame clones and leaves out a portion. Among about 4,300 clones listed, more than 60% were seen once. The sequencing sample was made of uninvolved lung tissue not adjacent to the tumor. These receptors were collected from a human donor with non-small cell lung cancer.

The rearrangement uses TRBV7-9 and TRBJ1-1; D perhaps matches TRBD1 (5 bases). Germline V gene sequence: CDR1 SEHNR, CDR2 FQNEAQ (reference sequence). V was shortened by 7 bases and J by 1 base, with 19 bases between the two germline ends. The CDR3 contains 16 residues. In nucleotides, the CDR3 is TGTGCCAGCAACACCTGGGGCGCCGGGGGGAACACTGAAGCTTTCTTT. Translated, it gives CASNTWGAGGNTEAFF.

This clone appeared a few times. The chain couples TRBV27 to TRBJ2-7; D call uncertain. The CDR3 contains 14 residues. CDR1 is MNHEY and CDR2 is SMNVEV in the germline V gene (reference sequence). Trimming stripped 0 bases from V and 5 bases from J, with 11 bases between. CDR3 protein: CASSLSSRWHEQYF. The CDR3 DNA reads TGTGCCAGCAGTTTATCTAGCCGGTGGCACGAGCAGTACTTC.

This rearrangement joins TRBV19 to TRBJ1-2, with 7 nucleotides matching TRBD1. This CDR3 is built from 17 residues. The J segment lost 1 base and the V segment lost 5 bases, leaving 13 bases of the junction unmatched. CDR1 is LNHDA and CDR2 is SQIVND in the germline V gene (reference sequence). CDR3 sequence: CASSSQGDPTGNYGYTF. The CDR3 bases are TGTGCCAGTAGTTCCCAGGGGGACCCGACCGGTAACTATGGCTACACCTTC.

The V and J genes are TRBV15 and TRBJ2-3; D gene uncertain. Germline CDR1 is LNHNV and CDR2 is YYDKDF (reference sequence). V lost 0 bases and J lost 4, with 2 bases in between. This CDR3 has 12 residues. CDR3 in DNA: TGTGCCACCAGCAGAGATTCAGATACGCAGTATTTT. Translation: CATSRDSDTQYF.

The J gene is TRBJ1-1, the V gene TRBV9, with 7 bases fitting TRBD1. CDR1 is SGDLS, CDR2 YYNGEE, per germline. The CDR3 has 15 amino acids. The V and J ends lost 0 bases and 1 base, in that order; junction bases with no gene match: 3. CDR3 sequence: CASSVAGTENTEAFF. CDR3 nucleotide sequence: TGTGCCAGCAGCGTAGCCGGGACAGAGAACACTGAAGCTTTCTTT.

The chain carries TRBV19 and TRBJ1-6; D gene unclear. The germline V gene encodes CDR1 LNHDA and CDR2 SQIVND (reference sequence). The germline V and J ends were trimmed by 6 bases and 7 bases, with 16 bases remaining between them. The CDR3 length is 15 residues. The CDR3 reads CASSIDKKGNSPLHF. CDR3 nucleotide sequence: TGTGCCAGTAGCATTGACAAAAAAGGGAATTCACCCCTCCACTTT.

This chain connects TRBV7-3 to TRBJ2-3; 7 bases are a match to TRBD2. CDR3 length: 15 amino acids. Germline CDR1 and CDR2: SGHTA and FQGTGA. Trimming cost V 2 bases and J 6 bases; bases outside gene matches: 8. Here the CDR3 reads CASSLLMGGTDTQYF. The DNA for the CDR3 is TGTGCCAGCAGCTTACTGATGGGAGGGACCGATACGCAGTATTTT.

The CDR3 DNA follows: TGTGCCAGTAGTCCCTTTGGGGGGGGGACAGATACGCAGTATTTT. Translation gives CASSPFGGGTDTQYF. The J gene is TRBJ2-3, the V gene TRBV19; 7 bases align to TRBD2. This CDR3 has 15 amino acids. Trimming cost V 5 bases and J 3 bases; bases outside gene matches: 8. The germline V gene has CDR1 LNHDA and CDR2 SQIVND (reference sequence).

The rearrangement links TRBV6-1 to TRBJ1-2; D unresolved. The germline CDR1 and CDR2 sequences are MNHNS and SASEGT. V was cut by 3 bases and J by 5 bases, with 19 bases left in between. This CDR3 contains 16 residues. The CDR3 is CASSDPWAGLGYGYTF. CDR3 coding DNA: TGTGCCAGCAGTGACCCTTGGGCAGGCCTGGGTTATGGCTACACCTTC.

This chain connects TRBV11-2 to TRBJ2-1; no clear D. The CDR3 loop spans 18 amino acids. V dropped 0 bases and J dropped 0 bases, with 15 bases sitting between them. The germline gives CDR1 SGHAT, CDR2 FQNNGV. The CDR3 protein is CASSLDESSHSSYNEQFF. CDR3 coding DNA: TGTGCCAGCAGCTTAGATGAGTCTTCCCATAGCTCCTACAATGAGCAGTTCTTC.

The J gene is TRBJ2-1, the V gene TRBV5-8; 7 bases agree with TRBD1. J was trimmed by 9 bases and V by 2 bases; bases with no gene match: 14. The length of the CDR3 is 16 residues. The germline V gene has CDR1 SGHTS and CDR2 YDEGEE. This chain's CDR3 is CASSFPRDSIAGEQFF. As DNA, the CDR3 is TGTGCCAGCAGCTTCCCTCGGGACAGTATAGCCGGTGAGCAGTTCTTC.

Here the CDR3 DNA reads TGTGCCAGCGGTTCGGGATACGAGCAGTACTTC. This translates into CASGSGYEQYF. This chain connects TRBV5-4 to TRBJ2-7, with D perhaps TRBD2 (5 bases). CDR1 SGHNT and CDR2 YYREEE come from the germline V gene (reference sequence). The CDR3 covers 11 residues. Trimming took 7 bases from V and 4 from J, leaving 9 bases between them. Complete variable domain (other parts from reference TRBV5-4 and TRBJ2-7): ETGVTQSPTHLIKTRGQQVTLRCSSQSGHNTVSWYQQALGQGPQFIFQYYREEENGRGNFPPRFSGLQFPNYSSELNVNALELDDSALYLCASGSGYEQYFGPGTRLTVT.

The CDR3 DNA follows: TGCAGTCCCCTCGAGCAGTACTTC. Protein product: CSPLEQYF. The chain carries TRBV20-1 and TRBJ2-7; D unclear. CDR3 length: 8 amino acids. Germline assignment: CDR1 DFQATT and CDR2 SNEGSKA (reference sequence). Trimming removed 8 bases at V and 6 bases at J, with 5 bases between.

The chain joins TRBV30 to TRBJ1-1; unclear D gene. The CDR3 is made up of 15 amino acids. Germline-derived CDR1 and CDR2 are GTSNPN and SVGIG (reference sequence). Deletions cut 0 bases from V and 7 bases from J, with 18 bases between. CDR3 region: CAWSVGQRVYGEAFF. The DNA for the CDR3 is TGTGCCTGGAGTGTAGGGCAGCGGGTCTACGGTGAAGCTTTCTTT.

This clone came up once. V usage is TRBV5-1 and J usage is TRBJ1-1, with D possibly TRBD1 on 5 matching bases. This CDR3 spans 16 amino acids. Germline values: CDR1 SGHRS, CDR2 YFSETQ. V was trimmed by 3 bases and J by 1 base, leaving 16 bases between them. The CDR3 DNA follows: TGCGCCAGCAGCTCGTCGGGGGAGTGGGGGAACACTGAAGCTTTCTTT. Protein: CASSSSGEWGNTEAFF. The full variable domain, its missing parts supplied by reference TRBV5-1 and TRBJ1-1, is KAGVTQTPRYLIKTRGQQVTLSCSPISGHRSVSWYQQTPGQGLQFLFEYFSETQRNKGNFPGRFSGRQFSNSRSEMNVSTLELGDSALYLCASSSSGEWGNTEAFFGQGTRLTVV.

The CDR3 DNA is TGCAGCGTAGGGGAGAGCGGGAATCAGCCCCAGCATTTT. Its protein product is CSVGESGNQPQHF. The J gene is TRBJ1-5, the V gene TRBV29-1, with a possible D match to TRBD1 (5 bases). The CDR3 is made up of 13 amino acids. CDR1 and CDR2 (germline): SQVTM, ANQGSEA. Deletions cut 6 bases from V and 4 bases from J, with 13 bases between. The whole variable domain, filled in from reference TRBV29-1 and TRBJ1-5, reads SAVISQKPSRDICQRGTSLTIQCQVDSQVTMMFWYRQQPGQSLTLIATANQGSEATYESGFVIDKFPISRPNLTFSTLTVSNMSPEDSSIYLCSVGESGNQPQHFGDGTRLSIL.

CDR3 amino acids: CASSLLTPDYGYTF. DNA for the CDR3: TGCGCCAGCAGCCTTTTGACCCCAGACTATGGCTACACCTTC. The chain uses TRBV5-1 and TRBJ1-2; D is uncertain. CDR1 and CDR2 from the germline V gene are SGHRS and YFSETQ. CDR3 length: 14 residues. V lost 4 bases and J 3 bases, leaving 13 bases between the germline ends.

The chain recombines TRBV5-4 with TRBJ2-1; no definite D call. V gave up 0 bases and J gave up 7 bases, with 11 bases separating them. Germline V gene sequence: CDR1 SGHNT, CDR2 YYREEE (reference sequence). This CDR3 has 14 residues. The CDR3 DNA reads as TGTGCCAGCAGCTTGGGATGGGCGAATAATGAGCAGTTCTTC. Its protein product is CASSLGWANNEQFF.

CDR3 sequence reads: CASMLIRDRYETQYF. CDR3 nucleotides: TGCGCCAGCATGCTCATCCGGGATCGGTACGAGACCCAGTACTTC. The gene calls are TRBV5-1 and TRBJ2-5; D might be TRBD2 (5 bases). Between the trimmed V and J ends, which lost 6 bases and 5 bases, there was a span of 20 bases. Germline V CDR1 and CDR2: SGHRS, YFSETQ. This CDR3 spans 15 amino acids.

This clone was observed a handful of times. The CDR3 loop reads CARTRDLNTGELFF. The CDR3 DNA sequence: TGTGCCAGAACCCGGGACTTGAACACCGGGGAGCTGTTTTTT. This chain links TRBV2 with TRBJ2-2, with a tentative D call TRBD2 (6 bases). This CDR3 has 14 amino acids. The V gene's germline CDR1 is SNHLY and CDR2 FYNNEI. V was shortened by 9 bases and J by 1 base, with 12 bases between the two germline ends. The full variable domain, in which reference TRBV2 and TRBJ2-2 provide the parts outside the CDR3, is EPEVTQTPSHQVTQMGQEVILRCVPISNHLYFYWYRQILGQKVEFLVSFYNNEISEKSEIFDDQFSVERPDGSNFTLKIRSTKLEDSAMYFCARTRDLNTGELFFGEGSRLTVL.

This clone is a singleton in its sample. The V gene is TRBV7-6, the J gene TRBJ2-3, with D possibly TRBD2 on 5 matching bases. Trimming left V 4 bases short and J 5 bases short, with 22 bases between. CDR1 is SGHVS and CDR2 is FNYEAQ in the germline V gene. CDR3 length equals 17 residues. CDR3 loop: CASSSKATKSRGDTQYF. In nucleotides, the CDR3 is TGTGCCAGCAGCTCTAAAGCCACTAAGTCCCGGGGAGATACGCAGTATTTT.